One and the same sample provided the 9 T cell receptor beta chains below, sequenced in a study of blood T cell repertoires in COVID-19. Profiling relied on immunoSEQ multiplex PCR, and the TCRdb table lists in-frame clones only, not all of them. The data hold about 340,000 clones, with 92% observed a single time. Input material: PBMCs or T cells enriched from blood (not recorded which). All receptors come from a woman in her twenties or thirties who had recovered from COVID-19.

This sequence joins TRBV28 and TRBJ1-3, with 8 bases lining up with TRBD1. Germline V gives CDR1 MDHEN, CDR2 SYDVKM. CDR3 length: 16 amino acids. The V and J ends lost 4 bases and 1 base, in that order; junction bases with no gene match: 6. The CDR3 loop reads CASSSPRTGSGNTIYF. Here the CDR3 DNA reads TGTGCCAGCAGTTCCCCCAGGACAGGGTCTGGAAACACCATATATTTT. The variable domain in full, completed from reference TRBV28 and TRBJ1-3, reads DVKVTQSSRYLVKRTGEKVFLECVQDMDHENMFWYRQDPGLGLRLIYFSYDVKMKEKGDIPEGYSVSREKKERFSLILESASTNQTSMYLCASSSPRTGSGNTIYFGEGSWLTVV.

CDR3 protein: CSARQAIEAFF. CDR3 nucleotide sequence: TGCAGTGCAAGACAGGCCATCGAAGCTTTCTTT. This sequence joins TRBV20-1 and TRBJ1-1; tentative D call: TRBD1 (6 bases). Germline V gene lookup returns CDR1 DFQATT and CDR2 SNEGSKA (reference sequence). Trimming left V 6 bases short and J 8 bases short, with 13 bases between. CDR3 size: 11 residues.

The CDR3 nucleotides read TGCGCCAGCAGCCTGGGAGGACAGGGCGGGGAAAAACTGTTTTTT. Protein: CASSLGGQGGEKLFF. This chain connects TRBV5-1 to TRBJ1-4; TRBD1 matches at 8 bases. After removal of 4 bases from V and 8 bases from J, the junction contained 10 bases not matched to a gene. The CDR3 sequence is 15 residues long. Germline assignment: CDR1 SGHRS and CDR2 YFSETQ.

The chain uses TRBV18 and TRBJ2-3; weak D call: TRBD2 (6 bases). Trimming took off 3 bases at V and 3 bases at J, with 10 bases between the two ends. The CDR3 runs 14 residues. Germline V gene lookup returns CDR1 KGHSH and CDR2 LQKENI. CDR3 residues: CASSPTAGTDTQYF. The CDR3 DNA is TGTGCCAGCTCACCGACGGCGGGGACAGATACGCAGTATTTT.

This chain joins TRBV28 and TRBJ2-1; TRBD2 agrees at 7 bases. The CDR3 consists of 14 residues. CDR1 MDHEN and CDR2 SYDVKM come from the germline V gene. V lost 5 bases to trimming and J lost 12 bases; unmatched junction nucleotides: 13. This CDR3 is CASSQTGGGGRQFF. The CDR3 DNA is TGTGCCAGCAGTCAGACTGGGGGGGGAGGCCGGCAGTTCTTC.

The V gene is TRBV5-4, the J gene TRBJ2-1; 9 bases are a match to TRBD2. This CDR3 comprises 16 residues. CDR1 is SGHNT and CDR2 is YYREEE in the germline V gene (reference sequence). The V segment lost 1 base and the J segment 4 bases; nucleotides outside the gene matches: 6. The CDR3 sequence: CASSLSASGVYNEQFF. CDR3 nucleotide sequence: TGTGCCAGCAGCTTGAGTGCTAGCGGGGTTTACAATGAGCAGTTCTTC.

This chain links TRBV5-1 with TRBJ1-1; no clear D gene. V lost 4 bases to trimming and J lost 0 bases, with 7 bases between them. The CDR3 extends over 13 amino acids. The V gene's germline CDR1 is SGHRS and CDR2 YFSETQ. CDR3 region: CASSTPMNTEAFF. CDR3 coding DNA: TGCGCCAGCAGCACACCCATGAACACTGAAGCTTTCTTT. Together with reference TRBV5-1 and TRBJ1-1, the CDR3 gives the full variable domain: KAGVTQTPRYLIKTRGQQVTLSCSPISGHRSVSWYQQTPGQGLQFLFEYFSETQRNKGNFPGRFSGRQFSNSRSEMNVSTLELGDSALYLCASSTPMNTEAFFGQGTRLTVV.

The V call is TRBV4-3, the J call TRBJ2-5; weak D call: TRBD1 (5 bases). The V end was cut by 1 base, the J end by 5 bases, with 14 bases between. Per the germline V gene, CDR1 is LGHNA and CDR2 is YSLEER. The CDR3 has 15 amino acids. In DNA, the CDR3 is TGCGCCAGCAGCCAAGGCAGGGCACCCCGGGAGACCCAGTACTTC. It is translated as CASSQGRAPRETQYF.

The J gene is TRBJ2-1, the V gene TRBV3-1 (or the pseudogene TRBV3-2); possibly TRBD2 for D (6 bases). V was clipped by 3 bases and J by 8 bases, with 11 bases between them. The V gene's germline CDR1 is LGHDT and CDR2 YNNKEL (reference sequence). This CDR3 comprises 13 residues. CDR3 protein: CASSHGSGHEQFF. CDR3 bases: TGTGCCAGCAGCCACGGGAGCGGCCATGAGCAGTTCTTC.